This TCR beta chain originates from a study of blood T cell repertoires in COVID-19. Overall study context: Material from acute and convalescent COVID-19 was sourced from the United States, Italy and Spain.

This CDR3 has 15 residues. The junction had 4 bases not matched to a gene; V was cut back by 4 bases and J by 4 bases. CDR1 is MNHEY, CDR2 SVGEGT, per germline. Data came from immunoSEQ multiplex PCR; TCRdb stores just in-frame clones and leaves some out. The repertoire holds about 150,000 clones, with 80% as singletons. The TCR originated in a man between 60 and 75 years old with acute or convalescent COVID-19. The sequenced material came from peripheral blood. J is TRBJ2-7 and V is TRBV6-2 or TRBV6-3; 13 bases are shared with TRBD2. The CDR3 protein is CASSSTSGRLYEQYF. The CDR3 DNA reads TGTGCCAGCAGTTCGACTAGCGGGAGGCTTTACGAGCAGTACTTC.